Presented here are 19 T cell receptor beta chains from one specimen sequenced in a study of shared clonotypes between healthy human individuals (dated by TCRdb to 2020 to 2022). The protocol used for the library was the immunoSEQ multiplex PCR assay. TCRdb stores this immuneACCESS table with in-frame sequences only. Part of the clones is absent; in the studies checked, under half of the shortfall reflects unresolved V genes, and no reason is known for the rest. The table for this sample lists about half a million clones; roughly 80% of them were counted only once. Clones ranked in the top ten supply 12% of the sample. Sample: PBMCs. These TCRs come from a middle-aged woman in good health. Some clones in this sample may be carry-over from other donors' samples.

DNA of the CDR3: TGTGCCTGGAATCACAGGGGTACGCAGTATTTT. This codes for CAWNHRGTQYF. The J gene is TRBJ2-3, the V gene TRBV30, with 7 bases matching TRBD1. Germline V CDR1 and CDR2: GTSNPN, SVGIG (reference sequence). This CDR3 is built from 11 residues. Unmatched junction bases numbered 3, after V lost 4 bases and J lost 8 bases.

The V call is TRBV5-1, the J call TRBJ2-1; 7 bases are shared with TRBD1. This CDR3 has 16 residues. V was clipped by 0 bases and J by 0 bases; unmatched bases: 3. Germline CDR1 is SGHRS and CDR2 is YFSETQ. In DNA, the CDR3 is TGCGCCAGCAGCTTGGGGACAGGCTACTCCTACAATGAGCAGTTCTTC. It encodes CASSLGTGYSYNEQFF.

This clone was counted only a few times. The CDR3 region is CASSYSGAGNTGELFF. For the CDR3, the DNA is TGTGCCAGCAGTTACTCGGGGGCAGGGAACACCGGGGAGCTGTTTTTT. The chain recombines TRBV6-6 with TRBJ2-2; D is possibly TRBD1 (6 bases). Deletions cut 0 bases from V and 1 base from J, with 9 bases between. The CDR3 extends over 16 amino acids. Germline assignment: CDR1 MNHNY and CDR2 SVGAGI (reference sequence).

This chain links TRBV28 with TRBJ2-5; 14 bases match TRBD2. The germline gives CDR1 MDHEN, CDR2 SYDVKM. CDR3 length: 14 residues. Losses at the gene ends were 7 bases for V and 4 bases for J; bases not matched to a gene: 2. CDR3 nucleotides: TGTGCCAGCACGGGACTAGCGGGAGTAGAGACCCAGTACTTC. Its protein product is CASTGLAGVETQYF.

The chain joins TRBV2 to TRBJ2-1; D may be TRBD2 (5 bases). Per germline, CDR1 SNHLY and CDR2 FYNNEI. V was clipped by 3 bases and J by 8 bases, with 11 bases between them. The CDR3 runs to 13 residues. CDR3 protein: CASSDGIAYEQFF. CDR3 coding DNA: TGTGCCAGCAGTGATGGGATAGCGTATGAGCAGTTCTTC.

This clone was observed a single time. The genes are TRBV18 and TRBJ2-5, with D tentatively TRBD1 (6 bases). The tail of the sequence fits TRBJ2-7 better, so the J call may be wrong. CDR3 length: 14 amino acids. Germline V gives CDR1 KGHSH, CDR2 LQKENI. The CDR3 region has the DNA TGTGCCAGCTCACTACAGGGTTTTCTGGACGAGCAGTACTTC. This sequence encodes CASSLQGFLDEQYF.

The gene calls are TRBV7-8 and TRBJ2-7; 11 bases align to TRBD2. The germline CDR1 and CDR2 sequences are SGHVS and FQNEAQ. This CDR3 comprises 17 residues. The ends lost 7 bases at V and 2 bases at J; junction bases unmatched: 13. CDR3 sequence: CASIPSGGPRGTYEQYF. The CDR3 region has the DNA TGTGCCAGCATTCCTAGCGGGGGGCCCCGCGGGACCTACGAGCAGTACTTC. The whole variable domain, remainder taken from reference TRBV7-8 and TRBJ2-7, is GAGVSQSPRYKVAKRGQDVALRCDPISGHVSLFWYQQALGQGPEFLTYFQNEAQLDKSGLPSDRFFAERPEGSVSTLKIQRTQQEDSAVYLCASIPSGGPRGTYEQYFGPGTRLTVT.

This chain links TRBV28 with TRBJ2-7; TRBD1 or TRBD2 may be the D gene (5 bases each). Germline V gives CDR1 MDHEN, CDR2 SYDVKM. There are 12 residues in the CDR3. V lost 3 bases and J 7 bases, leaving 10 bases between the germline ends. The CDR3 nucleotides read TGTGCCAGCAGTTTGGCCTGGGGGGAGCAGTACTTC. Translated, it gives CASSLAWGEQYF. Full variable domain (rest looked up from reference TRBV28 and TRBJ2-7): DVKVTQSSRYLVKRTGEKVFLECVQDMDHENMFWYRQDPGLGLRLIYFSYDVKMKEKGDIPEGYSVSREKKERFSLILESASTNQTSMYLCASSLAWGEQYFGPGTRLTVT.

A word on this clone: This may come from a read error, since a much larger clone is one base off. V usage is TRBV11-2 and J usage is TRBJ2-5; 8 positions agree with TRBD2. The CDR3 totals 14 residues. Germline values: CDR1 SGHAT, CDR2 FQNNGV. The DNA of the CDR3 is TGTGCCAGCAGCTTAGGCGGGAGGCAAGGGACCCAGTACTTC. Translated, it gives CASSLGGRQGTQYF.

This sequence joins TRBV10-2 and TRBJ1-3, with 11 nucleotides matching TRBD1. V gave up 6 bases and J gave up 2 bases; unmatched junction bases: 12. Germline V gene lookup returns CDR1 WSHSY and CDR2 SAAADI. This CDR3 comprises 18 residues. The CDR3 spells CASRSGTGGSFAGNTIYF. Here the CDR3 DNA reads TGCGCCAGCAGATCCGGGACAGGGGGATCCTTCGCTGGAAACACCATATATTTT.

This clone was seen only a few times. The rearrangement joins TRBV27 to TRBJ1-3; D ambiguous. The length of the CDR3 is 14 residues. Germline values: CDR1 MNHEY, CDR2 SMNVEV (reference sequence). Trimming stripped 6 bases from V and 0 bases from J, with 9 bases between. CDR3 region: CASSPGFSGNTIYF. The CDR3 DNA sequence: TGTGCCAGCAGCCCAGGTTTCTCTGGAAACACCATATATTTT.

This clone was counted between two and nine times. This chain uses TRBV14 with TRBJ1-2; 8 nucleotides line up with TRBD1. Germline V gene lookup returns CDR1 SGHDN and CDR2 FVKESK. This CDR3 is built from 15 residues. Losses at the gene ends were 2 bases for V and 4 bases for J; bases not matched to a gene: 6. The CDR3 region has the DNA TGTGCCAGCAGCCAACGGACAGGGAAGGTCTATGGCTACACCTTC. It specifies CASSQRTGKVYGYTF.

V is TRBV30 and J is TRBJ2-5, with 14 bases identical to TRBD2. Per germline, CDR1 GTSNPN and CDR2 SVGIG (reference sequence). The CDR3 is 19 residues long. V trimming: 2 bases; J trimming: 4 bases; junction bases outside the gene matches: 15. This chain's CDR3 is CAWSWSGLAGVEPGETQYF. The CDR3, as DNA: TGTGCCTGGAGTTGGTCGGGACTAGCGGGAGTAGAACCAGGAGAGACCCAGTACTTC.

This chain links TRBV5-1 with TRBJ2-7, with TRBD2 matching 12 bases. J gave up 0 bases and V 0 bases, and 7 bases lay outside the gene matches. Germline values: CDR1 SGHRS, CDR2 YFSETQ. There are 18 residues in the CDR3. The CDR3 loop is CASSLGPPTSGSSYEQYF. The CDR3 coding sequence is TGCGCCAGCAGCTTGGGTCCCCCGACTAGCGGGAGCTCCTACGAGCAGTACTTC. The entire variable domain, with the rest obtained from reference TRBV5-1 and TRBJ2-7, is as follows: KAGVTQTPRYLIKTRGQQVTLSCSPISGHRSVSWYQQTPGQGLQFLFEYFSETQRNKGNFPGRFSGRQFSNSRSEMNVSTLELGDSALYLCASSLGPPTSGSSYEQYFGPGTRLTVT.

This clone was picked up a small number of times. CDR3 sequence: CASSLGRGRQETQYF. CDR3 nucleotides: TGTGCCAGCAGCTTAGGCCGGGGGCGGCAGGAGACCCAGTACTTC. V and J are TRBV11-2 and TRBJ2-5, with D perhaps TRBD1 or TRBD2 (6 bases each). The CDR3 spans 15 residues. V gave up 1 base and J gave up 5 bases, with 14 bases separating them. CDR1 is SGHAT, CDR2 FQNNGV, per germline.

This chain joins TRBV6-6 and TRBJ2-3, with D perhaps matching TRBD2 (5 bases). CDR1 MNHNY and CDR2 SVGAGI come from the germline V gene (reference sequence). V lost 4 bases, J lost 0 bases, and 8 bases lay in between. This CDR3 is built from 14 residues. CDR3 sequence: CASSFSVSTDTQYF. The CDR3 DNA reads as TGTGCCAGCAGTTTTAGCGTCAGCACAGATACGCAGTATTTT.

Here the CDR3 DNA reads TGTGCCAGCAGCCCGATTCCAGGGGGCGCCCGGTCGGACACTGAAGCTTTCTTT. It is translated as CASSPIPGGARSDTEAFF. The rearrangement joins TRBV11-2 to TRBJ1-1; 8 bases are a match to TRBD1. V lost 5 bases to trimming and J lost 3 bases; unmatched junction nucleotides: 17. There are 18 residues in the CDR3. Per the germline V gene, CDR1 is SGHAT and CDR2 is FQNNGV.

This chain joins TRBV9 and TRBJ1-4, with D maybe TRBD1 (5 bases). Germline V gene lookup returns CDR1 SGDLS and CDR2 YYNGEE. The V gene lost 0 bases and the J gene lost 0 bases, with 9 bases spanning the gap. CDR3 length: 16 amino acids. CDR3 residues: CASSVDATATNEKLFF. The CDR3 bases are TGTGCCAGCAGCGTAGATGCGACAGCAACTAATGAAAAACTGTTTTTT.

V usage is TRBV10-3 and J usage is TRBJ2-5; 14 nucleotides match TRBD2. The CDR3 is 15 residues long. Germline V gives CDR1 ENHRY, CDR2 SYGVKD. Unmatched junction bases numbered 4, after V lost 6 bases and J lost 4 bases. CDR3 nucleotides: TGTGCCATCAGCCACGGACTAGCGGGAGGAGAGACCCAGTACTTC. Translating it yields CAISHGLAGGETQYF.